Listed here is a single TCR beta chain. Its antigen remains undetermined. No clone much larger than this one lies a single base away; base qualities are absent. The collaborating institutions used their own protocols to collect whole blood in K2EDTA tubes. For TCRbeta analysis, collaborator samples were shipped as frozen whole blood, as isolated PBMCs, or as DNA extracted from either sample type. This entry comes from a study of blood T cell repertoires in COVID-19 (dated by TCRdb to the early 2020s). Describing the broader study: Samples covering the acute and convalescent phases of COVID-19 were provided by collaborators in the United States, Italy and Spain. The prospective study material was composed of cDNA or gDNA derived from T cells, B-cell-depleted T cells, or PBMCs. Subjects who had been exposed to COVID-19, were actively infected with it, or had recovered from it provided the deeply sampled blood TCRbeta repertoires that made up the dataset. The repertoires were made available in a free public database intended to serve as a resource for research on the immune response to SARS-CoV-2. Samples were obtained from the ongoing ImmuneRACE study (first 160 participants) and from over a thousand subjects provided by 6 global collaborators. Nearly every sample came with metadata listing a de-identified subject ID, COVID-19 status, age in years and sex. Where available, HLA class I and class II types were obtained from metadata supplied by the sample provider rather than from assay-based typing. Results the study describes overall, beyond this receptor: The amount of clinical and demographic metadata varied by source and participant and was provided uncurated.

TCRbeta CDR3 regions were amplified from genomic DNA by means of the immunoSEQ Assay, a bias-controlled multiplex PCR. In the paper's pipeline: Nucleated cell counts per sample were estimated from amplification of reference gene primers within the assay. To quantify the absolute abundance of each unique TCRbeta CDR3 rearrangement, sequence reads were collapsed and filtered. For each sample, productive Simpson clonality was calculated as the square root of Simpson's diversity index over productive rearrangements. This immuneACCESS table, as held by TCRdb, lists in-frame sequences with V and J called but not all clones. Of the missing ones, under half trace to an unresolved V gene in checked studies; the others have no known cause. The V and J calls and clone size were taken over from that table, and D and trimming were inferred from the DNA. This sample gives about 210,000 clones in total; around 81% of them show up just once. Over 7% of the sample belongs to the ten largest clones.

Reading the germline V gene gives CDR1 SGDLS and CDR2 YYNGEE. From the cysteine up to the phenylalanine, the CDR3 has a length of 15 residues. Of the read, only the CDR3 DNA is kept; its 45 bases are in frame from base 1. V is pruned by 4 bases and J by 2 bases, leaving 4 bases of the junction without a gene match. The sample was peripheral blood. The V gene is TRBV9 and the J gene is TRBJ2-7, with 12 bases matching TRBD2. This clonotype originated in a woman aged 70-85 years with acute or convalescent COVID-19. The DNA is as follows: TGTGCCAGCAGCCCCCGACTAGCGGGGGCCTACGAGCAGTACTTC. The translation is CASSPRLAGAYEQYF.